This TCR beta chain is drawn from a study of blood T cell repertoires in COVID-19. In the study overall: COVID-19 samples from acute and convalescent phases originated in the United States, Italy and Spain.

This clone was detected a few times. CDR1 is SGHAT, CDR2 FQNNGV, per germline. Deletions cut 0 bases from V and 8 bases from J, with 5 bases between. The CDR3 contains 13 residues. Sequencing was performed with immunoSEQ multiplex PCR; in TCRdb, only in-frame clones are kept and a portion is missing. The table lists 450,000 to 500,000 clones, 80% to 90% of them singletons, with more than 3% in the top ten. Specimen: peripheral blood. V gene TRBV11-2 combines with J gene TRBJ1-6; D gene ambiguous. The source is a human donor in a cohort sampled during active COVID-19. CDR3 amino acids: CASSLDRYSPLHF. The CDR3 region has the DNA TGTGCCAGCAGCTTAGATCGTTATTCACCCCTCCACTTT.